A single TCR beta chain is shown here with its context. The record originates from a study of blood T cell repertoires in COVID-19. Study context: COVID-19 samples collected from the United States, Italy and Spain covered acute and convalescent phases. From T cells, B-cell-depleted T cells, or PBMCs came the material, which was cDNA or gDNA.

The CDR3 is made up of 14 amino acids. Germline CDR1 SGHDN, CDR2 FVKESK. Losses at the gene ends were 1 base for V and 5 bases for J; bases not matched to a gene: 4. TCRdb keeps only in-frame clones here, not all; method: immunoSEQ multiplex PCR. This table holds 200,000 to 300,000 clones, roughly 86% found once. The chain recombines TRBV14 with TRBJ2-5, with 7 bases lining up with TRBD2. Sample: peripheral blood. This TCR came from a man between 35 and 55 years old who had recovered from COVID-19. CDR3 nucleotide sequence: TGTGCCAGCAGCCAAGCCGTTAGCGGGGAGACCCAGTACTTC. Translating it yields CASSQAVSGETQYF.